These 30 T cell receptor beta chains share one sample of origin, sequenced in a study of T cell responses to AZD1222 COVID-19 vaccine. Sequencing used immunoSEQ multiplex PCR; TCRdb keeps in-frame clones, though not all of them. The table has about 150,000 clones, more than 85% seen once. This material consisted of peripheral blood, taken on day 0 of AZD1222 vaccination. Receptors were obtained from an adult in good health.

The rearrangement joins TRBV5-1 to TRBJ1-1; weak D call: TRBD1 (6 bases). Germline values: CDR1 SGHRS, CDR2 YFSETQ. The CDR3 sequence is 14 residues long. Trimming stripped 4 bases from V and 1 base from J, with 11 bases between. CDR3 nucleotides: TGCGCCAGCAGCGGAACGACAGGGAACACTGAAGCTTTCTTT. As protein: CASSGTTGNTEAFF.

This clone was observed once. The chain has TRBV6-5 and TRBJ2-5; 7 bases align to TRBD1. Germline V gene data show CDR1 as MNHEY and CDR2 as SVGAGI. After removal of 5 bases from V and 2 bases from J, the junction contained 8 bases not matched to a gene. The CDR3 is made up of 15 amino acids. Here the CDR3 reads CASSKSGTDQETQYF. CDR3 bases: TGTGCCAGCAGTAAGTCGGGGACAGATCAAGAGACCCAGTACTTC.

The chain carries TRBV5-4 and TRBJ2-5; the D gene is possibly TRBD1 (5 bases). V gave up 0 bases and J gave up 2 bases, with 11 bases separating them. CDR3 length: 15 amino acids. CDR1 is SGHNT, CDR2 YYREEE, per germline (reference sequence). The CDR3 nucleotides are TGTGCCAGCAGCTTGGCGGACACGGAACAAGAGACCCAGTACTTC. Translated: CASSLADTEQETQYF. The full variable domain, in which reference TRBV5-4 and TRBJ2-5 provide the parts outside the CDR3, is ETGVTQSPTHLIKTRGQQVTLRCSSQSGHNTVSWYQQALGQGPQFIFQYYREEENGRGNFPPRFSGLQFPNYSSELNVNALELDDSALYLCASSLADTEQETQYFGPGTRLLVL.

The V gene is TRBV2, the J gene TRBJ2-5; 8 bases are a match to TRBD1. The CDR3 is 15 residues long. Germline CDR1 is SNHLY and CDR2 is FYNNEI. V gave up 3 bases and J gave up 0 bases; unmatched junction bases: 3. The chain's CDR3 is CASSDRDRHQETQYF. The CDR3 DNA follows: TGTGCCAGCAGTGACCGGGACAGGCACCAAGAGACCCAGTACTTC.

The V call is TRBV27, the J call TRBJ2-3; 12 bases fit TRBD2. After removal of 4 bases from V and 0 bases from J, the junction contained 5 bases not matched to a gene. The germline gives CDR1 MNHEY, CDR2 SMNVEV (reference sequence). The CDR3 is 17 residues long. The CDR3 here is CASSSGLAGPSTDTQYF. The CDR3, as DNA: TGTGCCAGCAGTTCCGGACTAGCGGGGCCTAGCACAGATACGCAGTATTTT.

The chain's CDR3 is CASSKYSGTNTYEQYF. The CDR3 nucleotides read TGTGCCAGTAGTAAGTATAGCGGGACAAACACCTACGAGCAGTACTTC. The chain has TRBV19 and TRBJ2-7; 8 bases are shared with TRBD2. This CDR3 spans 16 amino acids. V was clipped by 4 bases and J by 2 bases; unmatched bases: 10. Looked up from germline, CDR1 is LNHDA and CDR2 is SQIVND (reference sequence).

The CDR3 DNA follows: TGTGCCAGCTCACCCTGGCAGGGGGCGCGGACCGGGGAGCTGTTTTTT. Translating gives CASSPWQGARTGELFF. This rearrangement joins TRBV18 to TRBJ2-2; 8 bases line up with TRBD1. The CDR3 has 16 amino acids. V gave up 3 bases and J gave up 5 bases; unmatched junction bases: 8. Germline V gives CDR1 KGHSH, CDR2 LQKENI.

The genes are TRBV2 and TRBJ1-2; TRBD1 agrees at 7 bases. CDR1 is SNHLY, CDR2 FYNNEI, per germline. The length of the CDR3 is 15 residues. V lost 6 bases and J lost 2; bases outside the gene matches: 9. The CDR3, as DNA: TGTGCCAGCAGCGTTGAACAGGGGCTCAACTATGGCTACACCTTC. Its translation: CASSVEQGLNYGYTF.

This chain uses TRBV4-1 with TRBJ2-1; D remains ambiguous. CDR3 length equals 14 residues. V was trimmed by 0 bases and J by 12 bases, leaving 15 bases between them. Germline-derived CDR1 and CDR2 are MGHRA and YSYEKL. As DNA, the CDR3 is TGCGCCAGCAGCCAAGATCAACGGGTCCCCTCGCAGTTCTTC. Residues: CASSQDQRVPSQFF.

J is TRBJ1-6 and V is TRBV11-2; D remains unclear. The germline V gene encodes CDR1 SGHAT and CDR2 FQNNGV. V was shortened by 3 bases and J by 6 bases, with 9 bases between the two germline ends. The CDR3 is 14 residues long. The CDR3 loop is CASSLSQVNSPLHF. The CDR3 coding sequence is TGTGCCAGCAGCTTGAGTCAGGTTAATTCACCCCTCCACTTT.

The chain recombines TRBV28 with TRBJ2-7; D is perhaps TRBD2 (6 bases). The CDR3 is made up of 13 amino acids. Germline V lookup: CDR1 MDHEN, CDR2 SYDVKM. V lost 7 bases and J lost 3, with 13 bases in between. This CDR3 reads CASKPHGGYEQYF. The CDR3 DNA follows: TGTGCCAGCAAACCCCACGGGGGCTACGAGCAGTACTTC.

J is TRBJ1-1 and V is TRBV2, with 8 nucleotides matching TRBD1. The CDR3 consists of 13 residues. The trim removed 8 bases at V and 4 bases at J, leaving 6 bases unmatched. The germline V gene encodes CDR1 SNHLY and CDR2 FYNNEI. CDR3 nucleotide sequence: TGTGCCAGCCTAGGACAGGGCGGCACTGAAGCTTTCTTT. Translating gives CASLGQGGTEAFF.

The CDR3 protein is CASSPLAAYEQYF. The CDR3 DNA is TGTGCCAGCTCACCGTTGGCAGCCTACGAGCAGTACTTC. This sequence joins TRBV18 and TRBJ2-7, with D unclear. Germline V gene sequence: CDR1 KGHSH, CDR2 LQKENI. The CDR3 covers 13 residues. V shed 3 bases and J shed 2 bases, with 8 bases lying between them.

The chain links TRBV4-1 to TRBJ1-2, with 7 bases identical to TRBD1. The germline V gene encodes CDR1 MGHRA and CDR2 YSYEKL. The CDR3 contains 16 residues. V lost 3 bases to trimming and J lost 4 bases; unmatched junction nucleotides: 11. Here the CDR3 DNA reads TGCGCCAGCAGCCAGACCACGTTACAGGGGACCTATGGCTACACCTTC. This codes for CASSQTTLQGTYGYTF.

CDR3 DNA sequence: TGTGCCAGCAGCCCGGTTGGGGGGCTGGGCACTGAAGCTTTCTTT. Its translation: CASSPVGGLGTEAFF. V is TRBV3-1 (or the pseudogene TRBV3-2) and J is TRBJ1-1; D possibly corresponds to TRBD1 (6 bases). Germline V gene lookup returns CDR1 LGHDT and CDR2 YNNKEL (reference sequence). The CDR3 extends over 15 amino acids. V lost 4 bases to trimming and J lost 4 bases, with 16 bases between them.

The J gene is TRBJ2-7, the V gene TRBV6-1; D may be TRBD1 (5 bases). Germline loops: CDR1 MNHNS, CDR2 SASEGT. This CDR3 contains 13 residues. V was shortened by 0 bases and J by 3 bases, with 6 bases between the two germline ends. CDR3 sequence: CASSEAGHYEQYF. The CDR3 DNA is TGTGCCAGCAGTGAAGCAGGACACTACGAGCAGTACTTC.

This sequence joins TRBV5-6 and TRBJ1-1; D is undetermined. There are 15 residues in the CDR3. The germline CDR1 and CDR2 sequences are SGHDT and YYEEEE. Trimming removed 1 base at V and 6 bases at J, with 16 bases between. The CDR3 DNA sequence: TGTGCCAGCAGCTTGAGAGAGGTCGGTTTGGCTGAAGCTTTCTTT. Protein product: CASSLREVGLAEAFF.

The chain couples TRBV28 to TRBJ1-5; TRBD1 might be the D (6 bases). Between the trimmed V and J ends, which lost 1 base and 0 bases, there was a span of 13 bases. Germline CDR1 and CDR2: MDHEN and SYDVKM. This CDR3 contains 17 residues. CDR3 sequence reads: CASSLSLRGYSNQPQHF. For the CDR3, the DNA is TGTGCCAGCAGTTTATCCCTCAGGGGATATAGCAATCAGCCCCAGCATTTT.

DNA for the CDR3: TGTGCCAGCAGTTTAGGTCACAGGGTGGTGTACACTGAAGCTTTCTTT. Translation: CASSLGHRVVYTEAFF. This chain uses TRBV28 with TRBJ1-1; maybe TRBD1 (6 bases). This CDR3 is built from 16 residues. The germline CDR1 and CDR2 sequences are MDHEN and SYDVKM. The V and J ends lost 2 bases and 3 bases respectively, with 16 bases between them.

The CDR3 coding sequence is TGTGCCAGCAGTCGAAGGACTAGATATACAGATACGCAGTATTTT. Encoded protein: CASSRRTRYTDTQYF. The chain links TRBV2 to TRBJ2-3; TRBD2 matches 7 bases. V lost 5 bases, J lost 3 bases, and 8 bases stayed unmatched. The CDR3 spans 15 residues. Germline V gene data show CDR1 as SNHLY and CDR2 as FYNNEI. The entire variable domain, with the rest obtained from reference TRBV2 and TRBJ2-3, is as follows: EPEVTQTPSHQVTQMGQEVILRCVPISNHLYFYWYRQILGQKVEFLVSFYNNEISEKSEIFDDQFSVERPDGSNFTLKIRSTKLEDSAMYFCASSRRTRYTDTQYFGPGTRLTVL.

The V gene is TRBV7-9, the J gene TRBJ1-2, with 9 bases fitting TRBD1. The germline gives CDR1 SEHNR, CDR2 FQNEAQ (reference sequence). V lost 7 bases, J lost 8 bases, and 11 bases stayed unmatched. The CDR3 length is 14 residues. The CDR3 loop reads CASTHIGTGRGYTF. The DNA for the CDR3 is TGTGCCAGCACCCACATTGGGACAGGGAGAGGCTACACCTTC.

The chain couples TRBV6-5 to TRBJ2-7, with a possible D match to TRBD2 (5 bases). Germline loops: CDR1 MNHEY, CDR2 SVGAGI. Trimming pared 6 bases from V and 0 bases from J, leaving 12 bases between. The CDR3 loop spans 14 amino acids. DNA of the CDR3: TGTGCCAGCAGCCACCGAGGGTTCTCCTACGAGCAGTACTTC. As protein: CASSHRGFSYEQYF.

This chain links TRBV10-3 with TRBJ2-3; D not certain. V was trimmed by 5 bases and J by 0 bases, leaving 12 bases between them. This CDR3 region has 15 residues. Germline V lookup: CDR1 ENHRY, CDR2 SYGVKD. Here the CDR3 DNA reads TGTGCCATCAGTCCAGTTCTCCCTAGCACAGATACGCAGTATTTT. Amino acids: CAISPVLPSTDTQYF.

The chain uses TRBV4-1 and TRBJ2-5; possible D gene TRBD1, 6 bases. V was shortened by 2 bases and J by 3 bases, with 13 bases between the two germline ends. Germline V gives CDR1 MGHRA, CDR2 YSYEKL. The CDR3 loop spans 15 amino acids. The CDR3 DNA is TGCGCCAGCAGCCAACCCGGACAGACCAAAGAGACCCAGTACTTC. As protein: CASSQPGQTKETQYF.

The chain carries TRBV7-6 and TRBJ1-5; possibly TRBD1 for D (6 bases). The germline V gene has CDR1 SGHVS and CDR2 FNYEAQ. CDR3 size: 16 residues. Trimming stripped 5 bases from V and 2 bases from J, with 16 bases between. CDR3 in DNA: TGTGCCAGCAGCCCCAACACAGGGTTTGGCAATCAGCCCCAGCATTTT. This codes for CASSPNTGFGNQPQHF.

Only one count was recorded for this clone. The J gene is TRBJ2-1, the V gene TRBV11-2; 16 bases are a match to TRBD2. The V gene's germline CDR1 is SGHAT and CDR2 FQNNGV. This CDR3 comprises 17 residues. V lost 1 base and J lost 8; bases outside the gene matches: 5. For the CDR3, the DNA is TGTGCCAGCAGCTTAGTGGGACTAGCGGGAGGGCGGCATGAGCAGTTCTTC. The encoded protein is CASSLVGLAGGRHEQFF.

This chain's CDR3 is CASSLRNSPLHF. Here the CDR3 DNA reads TGTGCCAGCAGCCTCCGTAATTCACCCCTCCACTTT. This chain joins TRBV6-5 and TRBJ1-6; D ambiguous. Germline V gene data show CDR1 as MNHEY and CDR2 as SVGAGI. The CDR3 totals 12 residues. V lost 6 bases and J lost 6, with 6 bases in between.

The chain carries TRBV6-2 or TRBV6-3 and TRBJ1-1; D may be TRBD1 (6 bases). Trimming took off 2 bases at V and 8 bases at J, with 12 bases between the two ends. The CDR3 loop spans 13 amino acids. Germline-derived CDR1 and CDR2 are MNHEY and SVGEGT. CDR3 in DNA: TGTGCCAGCAGTTACGGCGGGAGGGGGGAAGCTTTCTTT. Amino acids: CASSYGGRGEAFF.

This clone was counted a few times. The chain links TRBV6-5 to TRBJ1-1, with D unresolved. The CDR3 runs 13 residues. Trimming cost V 6 bases and J 7 bases, with 15 bases left between them. CDR1 is MNHEY, CDR2 SVGAGI, per germline. CDR3 sequence reads: CASSHRGTGEAFF. The CDR3 bases are TGTGCCAGCAGCCACCGGGGAACCGGTGAAGCTTTCTTT.

The chain is built from TRBV11-2 and TRBJ2-7; D unclear. The CDR3 spans 16 residues. Trimming removed 1 base from V and 4 bases from J, with 17 bases in between. Germline CDR1 is SGHAT and CDR2 is FQNNGV. For the CDR3, the DNA is TGTGCCAGCAGCTTAGGTCGGCCCCGGGTGGGGTACGAGCAGTACTTC. Amino acids: CASSLGRPRVGYEQYF.